The 5 T cell receptor beta chains below come from one sample, sequenced in a study of T and B cells in COVID-19 patients. BIOMED2 TRB-A/B primer pools were used in multiplex TRB PCR. TCRdb re-called the multiplex PCR reads through MiXCR, storing one row per CDR3 protein. The repertoire holds roughly 3,200 distinct CDR3 sequences, with roughly 26% as singletons. From blood, about 220-500 ng of genomic DNA served as TRB template. The specimen sequenced was blood. All receptors come from a human donor with active COVID-19.

This clonotype counts as large. The CDR3 DNA reads as TGTGCCAGCATGGGGCTGAACACCGGGGAGCTGTTTTTT. Protein: CASMGLNTGELFF. The chain combines TRBV12-3 or TRBV12-4 with TRBJ2-2; D may be TRBD1 (5 bases). The CDR3 spans 13 residues. V was pared by 7 bases and J by 1 base, with 7 bases between.

In this sample, this clonotype is medium-sized. This CDR3 reads CASSLTGQASYEQYF. CDR3 in DNA: TGTGCCAGCAGCTTGACGGGACAAGCCTCCTACGAGCAGTACTTC. V gene TRBV5-5 combines with J gene TRBJ2-7, with a weak D call TRBD1 (6 bases). V was trimmed by 1 base and J by 0 bases, leaving 11 bases between them. The length of the CDR3 is 15 residues. Germline V gene sequence: CDR1 SGHKS, CDR2 YYEKEE (reference sequence).

Only a few counts were recorded for this clonotype. The CDR3 nucleotides are TGTGCCATATCACGGGGGGGTGGAAACACCATATATTTT. This encodes CAISRGGGNTIYF. The chain combines TRBV19 with TRBJ1-3; tentatively, D is TRBD1 (5 bases). The V gene lost 10 bases and the J gene lost 3 bases, with 13 bases spanning the gap. This CDR3 has 13 amino acids. CDR1 LNHDA and CDR2 SQIVND come from the germline V gene (reference sequence). The whole variable domain, remainder taken from reference TRBV19 and TRBJ1-3, is DGGITQSPKYLFRKEGQNVTLSCEQNLNHDAMYWYRQDPGQGLRLIYYSQIVNDFQKGDIAEGYSVSREKKESFPLTVTSAQKNPTAFYLCAISRGGGNTIYFGEGSWLTVV.

This clonotype is medium-sized (0.01 to 0.1%) by share. This chain links TRBV13 with TRBJ2-3; the D gene could be TRBD1 or TRBD2 (5 bases each). Germline CDR1 reads PRHDT; CDR2 reads FYEKMQ (reference sequence). Trimming shortened V by 1 base and J by 0 bases, and 8 bases separated the two germline ends. The CDR3 sequence is 15 residues long. The CDR3 DNA reads TGTGCCAGCAGCTTAGTCGGGGCGAGCACAGATACGCAGTATTTT. Amino acids: CASSLVGASTDTQYF. Complete variable domain (other parts from reference TRBV13 and TRBJ2-3): AAGVIQSPRHLIKEKRETATLKCYPIPRHDTVYWYQQGPGQDPQFLISFYEKMQSDKGSIPDRFSAQQFSDYHSELNMSSLELGDSALYFCASSLVGASTDTQYFGPGTRLTVL.

The CDR3 sequence is CASSADVPDYGYTF. The CDR3, as DNA: TGCGCCAGCAGCGCGGACGTCCCGGACTATGGCTACACCTTC. The chain combines TRBV5-1 with TRBJ1-2; no clear D. Germline values: CDR1 SGHRS, CDR2 YFSETQ. The CDR3 is 14 residues long. Between the trimmed V and J ends, which lost 4 bases and 3 bases, there was a span of 13 bases. The entire variable domain, with the rest obtained from reference TRBV5-1 and TRBJ1-2, is as follows: KAGVTQTPRYLIKTRGQQVTLSCSPISGHRSVSWYQQTPGQGLQFLFEYFSETQRNKGNFPGRFSGRQFSNSRSEMNVSTLELGDSALYLCASSADVPDYGYTFGSGTRLTVV.